This TCR beta chain was sequenced in a study of blood T cell repertoires in COVID-19. Using immunoSEQ multiplex PCR, the repertoire was profiled, and TCRdb retains in-frame clones only, with some absent. The profile shows 25,000 to 30,000 clones, around 96% of them singletons. This CDR3 is 13 amino acids long. From germline, CDR1 is SGDLS and CDR2 YYNGEE. V was shortened by 3 bases and J by 1 base, with 7 bases between the two germline ends. Specimen: peripheral blood. This receptor was identified in a human donor with active COVID-19. The donor label of this sample is uncertain. The chain carries TRBV9 and TRBJ1-1; possibly TRBD1 for D (6 bases). The DNA of the CDR3 is TGTGCCAGCAGCGGAGGGGGGAACACTGAAGCTTTCTTT. It is translated as CASSGGGNTEAFF. The full variable domain, completed using reference TRBV9 and TRBJ1-1, is DSGVTQTPKHLITATGQRVTLRCSPRSGDLSVYWYQQSLDQGLQFLIQYYNGEERAKGNILERFSAQQFPDLHSELNLSSLELGDSALYFCASSGGGNTEAFFGQGTRLTVV.